These 6 T cell receptor beta chains originate from one sample sequenced in a study of CD8+CD57+ T cells in acquired aplastic anemia. The template for TCR beta VDJ and CDR3 sequence profiling was genomic DNA. Using its own MiXCR run on the reads, TCRdb lists one record per CDR3 protein. The repertoire consists of fewer than 250,000 distinct CDR3 sequences, with around 59% occurring once and the leading ten covering about 15%. Source material: sorted CD4+, CD8+, or CD8+CD57+ T cells (not recorded which) from PBMCs. All receptors derive from a human donor in good health, serving as a control.

The chain carries TRBV19 and TRBJ1-4, with TRBD2 as a possible D gene (6 bases). The closer fit of TRBJ2-2 to the DNA end suggests the J call may be wrong. This CDR3 region has 15 residues. Germline assignment: CDR1 LNHDA and CDR2 SQIVND (reference sequence). This CDR3 is CASSWGDLNTGELFF. CDR3 bases: TGTGCCAGTAGTTGGGGGGACTTGAACACCGGGGAGCTGTTTTTT.

This clonotype was seen many times. V usage is TRBV5-8 and J usage is TRBJ2-5; TRBD2 is a possible D gene (7 bases). Germline V lookup: CDR1 SGHTS, CDR2 YDEGEE. Trimming took off 1 base at V and 1 base at J, with 11 bases between the two ends. The CDR3 has 15 amino acids. CDR3 sequence reads: CASSLKRGAQETQYF. The CDR3, as DNA: TGTGCCAGCAGCTTGAAACGGGGGGCCCAAGAGACCCAGTACTTC.

This chain connects TRBV19 to TRBJ2-3, with 9 bases aligning to TRBD1. This CDR3 has 15 amino acids. The ends lost 5 bases at V and 0 bases at J; junction bases unmatched: 3. The germline CDR1 and CDR2 sequences are LNHDA and SQIVND (reference sequence). CDR3 sequence: CASSAGTGSTDTQYF. The CDR3 DNA reads as TGTGCCAGTAGTGCCGGGACAGGGAGCACAGATACGCAGTATTTT.

The chain recombines TRBV6-4 with TRBJ1-2; D is perhaps TRBD1 (6 bases). Trimming took off 3 bases at V and 8 bases at J, with 16 bases between the two ends. The CDR3 consists of 14 residues. CDR1 and CDR2 (germline): MRHNA, SNTAGT. The CDR3 DNA reads TGTGCCAGCAGTGAAAACACAGGGTCCTGCGGCTACACCTTC. Its translation is CASSENTGSCGYTF.

This clonotype was seen at least ten times. The chain carries TRBV29-1 and TRBJ2-7, with D perhaps TRBD2 (5 bases). Germline CDR1 reads SQVTM; CDR2 reads ANQGSEA. Trimming removed 6 bases from V and 6 bases from J, with 12 bases in between. The CDR3 is 11 amino acids. The CDR3 is CSVRGRREQYF. The CDR3 DNA follows: TGCAGCGTCCGAGGGCGTCGCGAGCAGTACTTC.

With respect to this clonotype: Compared with germline, one end of the junction differs, possibly owing to a read error. The chain recombines TRBV7-8 with TRBJ2-7; 8 nucleotides match TRBD1. The CDR3 totals 17 residues. Per the germline V gene, CDR1 is SGHVS and CDR2 is FQNEAQ. The CDR3 loop reads CATSRSIGQGLSYEQYF. Here the CDR3 DNA reads TGTGCCACCAGCAGATCGATCGGACAGGGACTCTCCTACGAGCAGTACTTC.